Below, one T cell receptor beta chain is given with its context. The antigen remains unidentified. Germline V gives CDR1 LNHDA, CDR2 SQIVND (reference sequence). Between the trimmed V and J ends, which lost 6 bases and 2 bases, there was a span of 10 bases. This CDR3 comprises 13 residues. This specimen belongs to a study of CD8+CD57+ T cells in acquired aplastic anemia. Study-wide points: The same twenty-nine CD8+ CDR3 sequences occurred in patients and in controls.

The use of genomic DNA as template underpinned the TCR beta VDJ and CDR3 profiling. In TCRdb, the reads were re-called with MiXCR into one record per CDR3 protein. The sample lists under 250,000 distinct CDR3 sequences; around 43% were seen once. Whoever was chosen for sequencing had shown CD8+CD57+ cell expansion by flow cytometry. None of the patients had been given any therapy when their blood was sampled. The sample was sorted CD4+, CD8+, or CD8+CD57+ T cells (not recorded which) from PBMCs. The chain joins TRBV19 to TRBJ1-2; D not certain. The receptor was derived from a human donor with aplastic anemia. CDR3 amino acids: CASRLKGNYGYTF. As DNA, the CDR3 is TGTGCCAGTAGACTCAAAGGGAACTATGGCTACACCTTC.